This T cell receptor (beta chain) emerged from a study of T-cell reconstitution after alpha-beta-depleted transplantation in children (dated by TCRdb to 2016 to 2017). With respect to the entire study: The study quantitatively tracked T-cell immune reconstitution after TCRalphabeta/CD19-depleted allogeneic hematopoietic cell transplantation in children using TCR repertoire profiling.

The treatment or condition label, read with the paper, signifies: allogeneic hematopoietic cell transplantation with graft depleted of TCRalphabeta T cells and CD19 B cells. The children who served as transplant recipients had been given grafts of TCRalphabeta/CD19-depleted allogeneic hematopoietic cells. Remarks on this clonotype: Its antigen remains unidentified. Base qualities are not at hand, and no much larger clone is one base apart.

Library construction relied on PCR. TCRdb records Illumina HiSeq 2500 as the sequencer. TCR libraries were prepared with molecular barcoding, using unique molecular identifiers to normalize TCRbeta repertoire quantification. TCRdb ran its own pipeline on the public reads, namely fastp trimming at Q25 and MiXCR clone calling, and kept in-frame beta chains. Rows with a matching CDR3 protein are joined into one entry that keeps the most common DNA and genes. The sample yields about 980,000 distinct CDR3 sequences; 25% to 30% were counted once. Approximately 30% of the sample is held by the ten biggest clonotypes. A distance of 16 bases separates the germline ends of V and J, which lose 5 bases and 2 bases respectively. The CDR1 and CDR2 encoded by the germline V gene are SGHAT and FQNNGV. The CDR3, cysteine through phenylalanine, is 16 amino acids long. Just the 48-base CDR3 DNA is kept, in frame starting at base 1.

The research as a whole found: The high TCRbeta diversity at day 60 in some patients was ascribed to recipient T cells and intrathymic progenitors that had survived conditioning. The apparently early alphabetaT-cell count recovery about two months after transplant was reportedly dependent on only several hundred rapidly expanded clones derived from non-depleted graft cells. Over subsequent months, a decline in hyperexpanded clone frequencies was noted, and after one year, T-cell counts and TCRbeta diversity were mostly ascribed to newly produced T cells.

The source material was PBMCs, mostly from graft donor cells, sampled 360 days after TCRalphabeta/CD19-depleted stem cell transplant. This TCR was sampled from a boy under three years old who had a stem cell transplant for SCID, so the T cells may come from the graft donor. The sequence is built from TRBV11-2 and TRBJ2-1; the D gene identity is not certain. The bases are TGTGCCAGCAGCCTTATACCGGGCGGAGCCTACAATGAGCAGTTCTTC. Its coded protein is CASSLIPGGAYNEQFF.